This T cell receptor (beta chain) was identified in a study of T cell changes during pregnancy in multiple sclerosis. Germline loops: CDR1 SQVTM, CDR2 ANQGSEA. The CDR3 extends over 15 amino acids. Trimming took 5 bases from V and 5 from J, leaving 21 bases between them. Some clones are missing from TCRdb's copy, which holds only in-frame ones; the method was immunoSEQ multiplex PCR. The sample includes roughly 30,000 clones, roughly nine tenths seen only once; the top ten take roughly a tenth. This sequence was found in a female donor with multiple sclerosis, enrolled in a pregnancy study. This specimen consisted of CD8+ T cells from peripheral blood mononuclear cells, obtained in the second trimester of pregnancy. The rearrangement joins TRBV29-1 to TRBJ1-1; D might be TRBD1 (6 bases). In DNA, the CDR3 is TGCAGCGTTCCCGGCGCGATACAGGGAGGGACTGAAGCTTTCTTT. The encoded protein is CSVPGAIQGGTEAFF.